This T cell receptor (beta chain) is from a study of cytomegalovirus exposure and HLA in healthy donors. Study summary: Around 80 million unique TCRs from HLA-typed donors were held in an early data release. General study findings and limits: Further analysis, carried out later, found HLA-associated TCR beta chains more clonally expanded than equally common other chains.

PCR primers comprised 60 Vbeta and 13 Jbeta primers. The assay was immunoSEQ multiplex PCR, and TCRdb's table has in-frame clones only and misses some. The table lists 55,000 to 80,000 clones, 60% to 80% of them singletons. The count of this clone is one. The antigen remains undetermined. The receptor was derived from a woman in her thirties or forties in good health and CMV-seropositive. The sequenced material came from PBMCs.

CDR3 sequence: CASSLIGGDGYTF. CDR3 coding DNA: TGTGCCAGCAGCTTGATCGGAGGTGATGGCTACACCTTC. The chain recombines TRBV5-5 with TRBJ1-2; D remains ambiguous. V lost 1 base and J lost 6, with 10 bases in between. Germline V lookup: CDR1 SGHKS, CDR2 YYEKEE (reference sequence). This CDR3 is 13 amino acids long.